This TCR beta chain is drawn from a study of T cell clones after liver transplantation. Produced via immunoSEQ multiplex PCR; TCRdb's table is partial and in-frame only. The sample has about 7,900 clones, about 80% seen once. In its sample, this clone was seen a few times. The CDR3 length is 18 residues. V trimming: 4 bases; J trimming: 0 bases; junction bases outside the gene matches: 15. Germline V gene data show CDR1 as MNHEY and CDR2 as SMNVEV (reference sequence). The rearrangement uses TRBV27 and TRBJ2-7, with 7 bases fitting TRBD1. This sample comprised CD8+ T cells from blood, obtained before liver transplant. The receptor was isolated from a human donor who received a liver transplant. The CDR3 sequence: CASSSRLLGRGSSYEQYF. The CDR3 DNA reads TGTGCCAGCAGTTCGAGACTACTCGGCAGGGGGAGCTCCTACGAGCAGTACTTC.